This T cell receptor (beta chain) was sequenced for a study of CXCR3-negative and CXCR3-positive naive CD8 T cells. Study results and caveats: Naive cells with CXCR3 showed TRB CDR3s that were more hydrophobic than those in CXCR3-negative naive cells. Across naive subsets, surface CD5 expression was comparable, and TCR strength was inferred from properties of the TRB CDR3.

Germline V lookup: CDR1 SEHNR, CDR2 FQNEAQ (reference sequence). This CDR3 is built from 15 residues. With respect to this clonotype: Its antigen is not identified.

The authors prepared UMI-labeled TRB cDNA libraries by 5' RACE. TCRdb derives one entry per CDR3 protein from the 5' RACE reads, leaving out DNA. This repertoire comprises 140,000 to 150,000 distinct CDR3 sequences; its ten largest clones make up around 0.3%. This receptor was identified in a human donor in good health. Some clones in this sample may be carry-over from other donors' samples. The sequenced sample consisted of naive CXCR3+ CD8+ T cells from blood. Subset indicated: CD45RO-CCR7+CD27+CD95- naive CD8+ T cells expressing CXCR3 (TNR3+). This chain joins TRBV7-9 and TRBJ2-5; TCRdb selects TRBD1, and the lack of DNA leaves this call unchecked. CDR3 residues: CASSWTGVSQETQYF. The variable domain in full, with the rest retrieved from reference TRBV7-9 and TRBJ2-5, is DTGVSQNPRHKITKRGQNVTFRCDPISEHNRLYWYRQTLGQGPEFLTYFQNEAQLEKSRLLSDRFSAERPKGSFSTLEIQRTEQGDSAMYLCASSWTGVSQETQYFGPGTRLLVL.